Below, 27 T cell receptor beta chains from the same sample are listed, as sequenced in a study of T cell repertoires in cytomegalovirus infection. TCRdb reanalysed the reads using MiXCR and keeps one entry per CDR3 protein. The table lists under 200,000 distinct CDR3 sequences, 8% to 10% of them singletons. Material: PBMCs. Every receptor here comes from a human donor in good health (CMV status not recorded). Some clones in this sample may be carry-over from other donors' samples.

The chain is built from TRBV6-8 and TRBJ1-1; D perhaps matches TRBD1 (5 bases). Trimming left V 2 bases short and J 8 bases short, with 12 bases between. In germline, CDR1 is MNHGY, CDR2 SAAAGT. The CDR3 extends over 13 amino acids. CDR3 DNA sequence: TGTGCCAGCAGTTACGGGGCGGCAACCGAAGCTTTCTTT. This codes for CASSYGAATEAFF.

As concerns this clonotype: An end of the junction does not agree with germline; a read error may underlie this. The chain has TRBV29-1 and TRBJ1-2, with no clear D. The germline V gene has CDR1 SQVTM and CDR2 ANQGSEA. The CDR3 is 15 residues long. CDR3: CGVDKDSGMSGGYTF. In DNA, the CDR3 is TGCGGCGTCGATAAGGACTCGGGAATGTCGGGGGGCTACACCTTC.

This clonotype has just a few counts. This chain connects TRBV20-1 to TRBJ2-3; D might be TRBD1 or TRBD2, each matching 5 bases. The germline V gene has CDR1 DFQATT and CDR2 SNEGSKA (reference sequence). V was trimmed by 3 bases and J by 3 bases, leaving 22 bases between them. The CDR3 totals 17 residues. The CDR3 nucleotides are TGCAGTGCTAGGCCCCCGGCAGGGAGAAGAGTGACAGATACGCAGTATTTT. It encodes CSARPPAGRRVTDTQYF.

This clonotype was seen many times. The V call is TRBV12-3 or TRBV12-4, the J call TRBJ1-6; 9 bases map to TRBD1. This CDR3 region has 17 residues. Trimming cost V 6 bases and J 8 bases; bases outside gene matches: 14. The DNA of the CDR3 is TGTGCCAGCAGGAGACGACAGGGGGTGATGGTTGATTCACCCCTCCACTTT. Translation gives CASRRRQGVMVDSPLHF.

This clonotype was seen at least ten times. The rearrangement joins TRBV7-8 to TRBJ1-4; maybe TRBD1 (6 bases). This CDR3 is 14 amino acids long. Trimming cost V 7 bases and J 8 bases, with 17 bases left between them. The germline V gene has CDR1 SGHVS and CDR2 FQNEAQ. CDR3 DNA sequence: TGTGCCAGCACTGCCGCCACAGGGATAGAAAAACTGTTTTTT. Translation: CASTAATGIEKLFF. The entire variable domain, with the rest obtained from reference TRBV7-8 and TRBJ1-4, is as follows: GAGVSQSPRYKVAKRGQDVALRCDPISGHVSLFWYQQALGQGPEFLTYFQNEAQLDKSGLPSDRFFAERPEGSVSTLKIQRTQQEDSAVYLCASTAATGIEKLFFGSGTQLSVL.

This clonotype was seen ten or more times. The J gene is TRBJ2-1, the V gene TRBV29-1, with 12 nucleotides matching TRBD2. The germline gives CDR1 SQVTM, CDR2 ANQGSEA. The length of the CDR3 is 15 residues. Unmatched junction bases numbered 4, after V lost 0 bases and J lost 7 bases. CDR3 DNA: TGCAGCGTTGAAGAGACTAGCGGGAGTATAAATGAGCAGTTCTTC. Protein: CSVEETSGSINEQFF.

The V and J genes are TRBV20-1 and TRBJ1-5; D is unclear. The CDR3 is made up of 13 amino acids. Germline CDR1 is DFQATT and CDR2 is SNEGSKA (reference sequence). V lost 0 bases to trimming and J lost 8 bases, with 11 bases between them. The CDR3 sequence: CSARDETSEPQHF. The CDR3, as DNA: TGCAGTGCTAGAGACGAAACGAGTGAGCCCCAGCATTTT.

This clonotype occurred a few times. The chain has TRBV24-1 and TRBJ2-7; D possibly corresponds to TRBD1 (5 bases). Deletions cut 5 bases from V and 5 bases from J, with 21 bases between. Germline lookup yields CDR1 KGHDR and CDR2 SFDVKD. This CDR3 is built from 16 residues. CDR3 sequence: CATSGKGKVGRHEQYF. CDR3 nucleotides: TGTGCCACCAGTGGAAAGGGAAAGGTGGGGCGCCACGAGCAGTACTTC.

This clonotype was picked up many times. The chain carries TRBV7-8 and TRBJ1-1; no reliable D call. This CDR3 spans 13 amino acids. Germline V gene sequence: CDR1 SGHVS, CDR2 FQNEAQ. V lost 0 bases to trimming and J lost 4 bases, with 6 bases between them. The CDR3 DNA reads as TGTGCCAGCAGCTTAGCGGGCACCACTGAAGCTTTCTTT. This encodes CASSLAGTTEAFF.

The table lists this clonotype with many counts. This sequence joins TRBV7-2 and TRBJ2-7; D perhaps matches TRBD2 (6 bases). The ends were cut back, 1 base at V and 3 bases at J, with 13 bases in the middle. The CDR3 length is 15 residues. Germline V CDR1 and CDR2: SGHTA, FQGNSA. This CDR3 reads CASSLDGGGLYEQYF. In nucleotides, the CDR3 is TGTGCCAGCAGCTTAGATGGGGGAGGACTCTACGAGCAGTACTTC.

This clonotype was detected many times. CDR3 region: CASSDSIGSGEAFF. CDR3 DNA sequence: TGTGCCAGCAGTGACTCGATCGGTTCGGGTGAAGCTTTCTTT. This sequence joins TRBV6-4 and TRBJ1-1; D gene ambiguous. The V end was cut by 0 bases, the J end by 7 bases, with 12 bases between. Germline V gene sequence: CDR1 MRHNA, CDR2 SNTAGT. The CDR3 length is 14 residues.

This sequence joins TRBV29-1 and TRBJ1-1; TRBD1 matches at 7 bases. The CDR3 contains 13 residues. The trim removed 6 bases at V and 0 bases at J, leaving 4 bases unmatched. Germline-derived CDR1 and CDR2 are SQVTM and ANQGSEA. In nucleotides, the CDR3 is TGCAGCGTGAGGGACAGTTTGAACACTGAAGCTTTCTTT. This translates into CSVRDSLNTEAFF. The full variable domain, rest sourced from reference TRBV29-1 and TRBJ1-1, is SAVISQKPSRDICQRGTSLTIQCQVDSQVTMMFWYRQQPGQSLTLIATANQGSEATYESGFVIDKFPISRPNLTFSTLTVSNMSPEDSSIYLCSVRDSLNTEAFFGQGTRLTVV.

This clonotype occurred a few times. V and J are TRBV28 and TRBJ2-2; 7 nucleotides line up with TRBD2. V shed 7 bases and J 0 bases; nucleotides not matched to a gene: 5. Germline V gene sequence: CDR1 MDHEN, CDR2 SYDVKM. The CDR3 has 15 residues. CDR3 bases: TGTGCCAGCACCCAAGGACTAGCGAACACCGGGGAGCTGTTTTTT. Translating it yields CASTQGLANTGELFF.

This clonotype was observed many times. V and J are TRBV20-1 and TRBJ1-6; the D is unclear. V was shortened by 3 bases and J by 10 bases, with 16 bases between the two germline ends. The germline V gene encodes CDR1 DFQATT and CDR2 SNEGSKA (reference sequence). The CDR3 loop spans 14 amino acids. The CDR3 DNA reads TGCAGTGCTAGCATAGTGGGGTTTCAGTCACCCCTCCACTTT. Its protein is CSASIVGFQSPLHF.

This clonotype came up many times. The chain uses TRBV7-2 and TRBJ1-1; 7 positions agree with TRBD1. The germline V gene encodes CDR1 SGHTA and CDR2 FQGNSA. The CDR3 runs to 14 residues. V shed 7 bases, J shed 6 bases, and the junction held 11 bases outside the gene matches. CDR3 nucleotide sequence: TGTGCCAGCACCCCCCATACAGGGGTGGCTGAAGCTTTCTTT. Translating it yields CASTPHTGVAEAFF. Combining the CDR3 with reference TRBV7-2 and TRBJ1-1 gives the whole variable domain GAGVSQSPSNKVTEKGKDVELRCDPISGHTALYWYRQSLGQGLEFLIYFQGNSAPDKSGLPSDRFSAERTGGSVSTLTIQRTQQEDSAVYLCASTPHTGVAEAFFGQGTRLTVV.

In its sample, this clonotype was seen many times. The V and J genes are TRBV14 and TRBJ1-1, with D hard to call. Germline CDR1 is SGHDN and CDR2 is FVKESK. The CDR3 is made up of 15 amino acids. With 0 bases removed from V and 8 bases from J, the gap between germline ends came to 16 bases. CDR3 region: CASSQEPDYWAEAFF. The CDR3 DNA is TGTGCCAGCAGCCAAGAACCGGACTATTGGGCCGAAGCTTTCTTT.

This clonotype was seen repeatedly, ten times or more. The chain links TRBV7-9 to TRBJ1-1; 7 bases are shared with TRBD1. The germline V gene has CDR1 SEHNR and CDR2 FQNEAQ (reference sequence). The CDR3 length is 14 residues. The J segment lost 1 base and the V segment lost 6 bases, leaving 5 bases of the junction unmatched. CDR3 amino acids: CASRFTGENTEAFF. The CDR3 DNA is TGTGCCAGCAGATTTACAGGGGAGAACACTGAAGCTTTCTTT.

At least ten counts were recorded for this clonotype. V usage is TRBV20-1 and J usage is TRBJ2-7, with a weak D call TRBD1 (6 bases). From germline, CDR1 is DFQATT and CDR2 SNEGSKA (reference sequence). This CDR3 contains 15 residues. The V end was cut by 2 bases, the J end by 0 bases, with 14 bases between. The CDR3 region has the DNA TGCAGTGCTAGATTAGGGGTCAGGGGCTCCTACGAGCAGTACTTC. It encodes CSARLGVRGSYEQYF.

The J gene is TRBJ1-4, the V gene TRBV28, with D possibly being TRBD1 (6 bases). CDR3 length equals 16 residues. Trimming shortened V by 3 bases and J by 8 bases, and 19 bases separated the two germline ends. Germline CDR1 is MDHEN and CDR2 is SYDVKM. CDR3 DNA sequence: TGTGCCAGCAGTTTGGTCGAAGGGGGGCTTGGGGAAAAACTGTTTTTT. It is translated as CASSLVEGGLGEKLFF.

This clonotype was detected ten times or more. The gene calls are TRBV19 and TRBJ2-2; D call uncertain. The germline V and J ends were trimmed by 3 bases and 6 bases, with 8 bases remaining between them. Germline V gene lookup returns CDR1 LNHDA and CDR2 SQIVND (reference sequence). This CDR3 has 13 residues. The CDR3 nucleotides are TGTGCCAGTAGTATCCAGCAGCCCGGGGAGCTGTTTTTT. Residues: CASSIQQPGELFF.

This clonotype was observed many times. This rearrangement joins TRBV5-1 to TRBJ1-6, with D maybe TRBD1 (5 bases). The CDR3 length is 14 residues. V gave up 4 bases and J gave up 7 bases, with 12 bases separating them. Germline CDR1 is SGHRS and CDR2 is YFSETQ. The CDR3 bases are TGCGCCAGCAGCCTTGGCGAGGGGAATTCACCCCTCCACTTT. This gives the protein CASSLGEGNSPLHF.

The table lists this clonotype with many counts. The gene calls are TRBV7-8 and TRBJ2-7; D not certain. Germline-derived CDR1 and CDR2 are SGHVS and FQNEAQ. The CDR3 covers 13 residues. V lost 2 bases, J lost 6 bases, and 11 bases lay in between. CDR3 region: CASSLRTSGEQYF. The CDR3 DNA reads as TGTGCCAGCAGCTTAAGGACGTCGGGCGAGCAGTACTTC.

This clonotype came up many times. The CDR3 protein is CASSPTGEDYGYTF. The CDR3 region has the DNA TGTGCCAGCAGCCCGACGGGTGAGGACTATGGCTACACCTTC. V gene TRBV28 combines with J gene TRBJ1-2; D is unclear. CDR3 length equals 14 residues. Between the trimmed V and J ends, which lost 6 bases and 3 bases, there was a span of 14 bases. The germline gives CDR1 MDHEN, CDR2 SYDVKM.

This clonotype was counted many times. This rearrangement joins TRBV7-9 to TRBJ2-3; no definite D call. The CDR3 length is 14 residues. Germline V gives CDR1 SEHNR, CDR2 FQNEAQ (reference sequence). The V gene lost 5 bases and the J gene lost 4 bases, with 13 bases spanning the gap. The CDR3 protein is CASSPPAPSDTQYF. The CDR3 DNA reads as TGTGCCAGCAGCCCACCCGCGCCATCAGATACGCAGTATTTT. The full variable domain, rest sourced from reference TRBV7-9 and TRBJ2-3, is DTGVSQNPRHKITKRGQNVTFRCDPISEHNRLYWYRQTLGQGPEFLTYFQNEAQLEKSRLLSDRFSAERPKGSFSTLEIQRTEQGDSAMYLCASSPPAPSDTQYFGPGTRLTVL.

This clonotype has a handful of counts. The rearrangement joins TRBV10-3 to TRBJ1-3; no definite D call. The CDR3 covers 16 residues. CDR1 and CDR2 (germline): ENHRY, SYGVKD. Trimming removed 4 bases from V and 0 bases from J, with 13 bases in between. CDR3 DNA: TGTGCCATCAGTGGGAGCCGACGCGACTCTGGAAACACCATATATTTT. As protein: CAISGSRRDSGNTIYF.

This clonotype occurred many times. The chain employs TRBV7-2 and TRBJ2-3, with D unresolved. The CDR3 spans 13 residues. Trimming removed 5 bases from V and 1 base from J, with 7 bases in between. CDR1 and CDR2 (germline): SGHTA, FQGNSA. In DNA, the CDR3 is TGTGCCAGCAGCCCCGCCCGCACAGATACGCAGTATTTT. Translation: CASSPARTDTQYF.

This chain joins TRBV28 and TRBJ1-2, with D hard to call. Germline values: CDR1 MDHEN, CDR2 SYDVKM. This CDR3 contains 13 residues. V was cut by 4 bases and J by 0 bases, with 6 bases left in between. Written as DNA, the CDR3 is TGTGCCAGCAGTTCCGAAGCTAACTATGGCTACACCTTC. Its protein product is CASSSEANYGYTF.